This T cell receptor (beta chain) was sequenced during a study of T cells in Graves' hyperthyroidism and ophthalmopathy. A word on this clonotype: Antigen specificity is unknown.

General observations from the study: A median around 6 months before onset, the model predicted ophthalmopathy.

The CDR3 totals 16 residues. Germline CDR1 GTSNPN, CDR2 SVGIG (reference sequence). V was cut by 0 bases and J by 9 bases, with 18 bases left in between. TCR beta CDR3 sequences were amplified from RNA transcripts. Carried out on the TCR CDR3, a first-round RT-PCR used the HTBI primer set. One entry per CDR3 protein, called by TCRdb with MiXCR from the multiplex PCR reads. The table lists approximately 590,000 distinct CDR3 sequences, about a sixth of them singletons. This sequence was found in a woman in her 30s with Graves' hyperthyroidism. Sequenced sample: blood. The rearrangement links TRBV30 to TRBJ1-6; a weak D match, TRBD1 (5 bases). CDR3 coding DNA: TGTGCCTGGAGTGTACGTAGGGGACCCTTCGCTTCACCCCTCCACTTT. This translates into CAWSVRRGPFASPLHF.